The 30 T cell receptor beta chains given below trace back to one sample, sequenced in a study of beta chain features in type 1 diabetes. Reverse transcription of all isolated RNA meant that expressed TCRB transcripts were sequenced. Using immunoSEQ multiplex PCR, the repertoire was profiled, and TCRdb retains in-frame clones only, with some absent. The sample lists 600,000 to 650,000 clones, around a sixth occurring once. The sample consisted of naive CD4+ T cells from blood. These receptors all come from a man aged 18 to 35 in good health.

This clone turned up a few times. The chain uses TRBV5-4 and TRBJ2-1, with 9 bases aligning to TRBD2. Germline values: CDR1 SGHNT, CDR2 YYREEE (reference sequence). Trimming cost V 4 bases and J 5 bases; bases outside gene matches: 7. This CDR3 has 15 residues. The CDR3 DNA follows: TGTGCCAGCAGCACAAAGACTAGCGGAAACAATGAGCAGTTCTTC. As protein: CASSTKTSGNNEQFF. The full variable domain, its missing parts supplied by reference TRBV5-4 and TRBJ2-1, is ETGVTQSPTHLIKTRGQQVTLRCSSQSGHNTVSWYQQALGQGPQFIFQYYREEENGRGNFPPRFSGLQFPNYSSELNVNALELDDSALYLCASSTKTSGNNEQFFGPGTRLTVL.

This clone was found a few times. The CDR3 bases are TGTGCCAGCAAGTCCATCACAGGGGCCACCGGGGAGCTGTTTTTT. Protein product: CASKSITGATGELFF. The rearrangement links TRBV6-1 to TRBJ2-2, with 7 nucleotides matching TRBD1. The CDR3 is made up of 15 amino acids. V lost 7 bases to trimming and J lost 4 bases; unmatched junction nucleotides: 9. Germline V gene data show CDR1 as MNHNS and CDR2 as SASEGT.

This clone was seen more than once but under ten times. The CDR3 DNA follows: TGTGCCAGCAGTTTCGAAAATGAGCAGTTCTTC. As protein: CASSFENEQFF. The gene calls are TRBV28 and TRBJ2-1; D remains unclear. Trimming removed 3 bases from V and 7 bases from J, with 4 bases in between. Germline CDR1 reads MDHEN; CDR2 reads SYDVKM. CDR3 length: 11 residues. The whole variable domain, remainder taken from reference TRBV28 and TRBJ2-1, is DVKVTQSSRYLVKRTGEKVFLECVQDMDHENMFWYRQDPGLGLRLIYFSYDVKMKEKGDIPEGYSVSREKKERFSLILESASTNQTSMYLCASSFENEQFFGPGTRLTVL.

The sample holds many counts of this clone. The CDR3 region has the DNA TGTGCCAGCAGTCTAGAGCGAGAGGGTTCACCCCTCCACTTT. It codes for CASSLEREGSPLHF. This chain uses TRBV27 with TRBJ1-6; D call uncertain. Germline lookup yields CDR1 MNHEY and CDR2 SMNVEV (reference sequence). V was cut by 5 bases and J by 9 bases, with 14 bases left in between. The length of the CDR3 is 14 residues.

The rearrangement uses TRBV19 and TRBJ2-3; D not resolved. V was pared by 7 bases and J by 1 base, with 9 bases between. The CDR3 is 13 residues long. Germline CDR1 reads LNHDA; CDR2 reads SQIVND (reference sequence). DNA of the CDR3: TGTGCCAGTATAGAATCGGGCACAGATACGCAGTATTTT. Protein product: CASIESGTDTQYF.

The chain is built from TRBV7-9 and TRBJ2-3; tentative D call: TRBD2 (6 bases). Germline V CDR1 and CDR2: SEHNR, FQNEAQ (reference sequence). The CDR3 has 13 residues. Trimming left V 2 bases short and J 5 bases short, with 8 bases between. CDR3 sequence (DNA): TGTGCCAGCAGCTTATTCGGGGGAGATACGCAGTATTTT. It is translated as CASSLFGGDTQYF.

The V call is TRBV7-2, the J call TRBJ1-4; 7 bases match TRBD1. The V gene's germline CDR1 is SGHTA and CDR2 FQGNSA. After removal of 5 bases from V and 5 bases from J, the junction contained 17 bases not matched to a gene. The CDR3 consists of 18 residues. The CDR3 DNA is TGTGCCAGCAGCCCTCGACAGGGAAATTCTCAGAGGAATGAAAAACTGTTTTTT. Translated, it gives CASSPRQGNSQRNEKLFF.

A few counts support this clone. This sequence joins TRBV7-9 and TRBJ2-2, with D unresolved. The CDR3 runs 12 residues. Trimming removed 2 bases at V and 7 bases at J, with 5 bases between. Germline CDR1 and CDR2: SEHNR and FQNEAQ (reference sequence). The CDR3 DNA follows: TGTGCCAGCAGCTTATTTTACGGGGAGCTGTTTTTT. This sequence encodes CASSLFYGELFF.

This rearrangement joins TRBV14 to TRBJ2-1, with 7 positions matching TRBD2. CDR1 and CDR2 from the germline V gene are SGHDN and FVKESK. V lost 4 bases, J lost 7 bases, and 13 bases stayed unmatched. This CDR3 region has 16 residues. CDR3 sequence: CASSRLRLAVGNEQFF. The CDR3 nucleotides are TGTGCCAGCAGCCGCCTCCGGCTAGCGGTGGGGAATGAGCAGTTCTTC.

CDR3 loop: CASRGLAAIYEQYF. The CDR3 DNA is TGTGCCAGCAGAGGACTAGCGGCGATCTACGAGCAGTACTTC. This chain uses TRBV2 with TRBJ2-7, with TRBD2 matching 10 bases. Trimming at V came to 6 bases and at J to 3 bases, leaving 5 bases not matched to a gene. The CDR3 totals 14 residues. Germline-derived CDR1 and CDR2 are SNHLY and FYNNEI. Full variable domain (missing parts from reference TRBV2 and TRBJ2-7): EPEVTQTPSHQVTQMGQEVILRCVPISNHLYFYWYRQILGQKVEFLVSFYNNEISEKSEIFDDQFSVERPDGSNFTLKIRSTKLEDSAMYFCASRGLAAIYEQYFGPGTRLTVT.

This clone came up a few times. The CDR3 sequence is CASRGYRDRQGTEAFF. The DNA for the CDR3 is TGTGCCAGCAGAGGTTACAGGGATCGGCAGGGCACTGAAGCTTTCTTT. This chain connects TRBV11-2 to TRBJ1-1; possibly TRBD1 for D (6 bases). The V and J ends lost 6 bases and 4 bases respectively, with 21 bases between them. Germline CDR1 and CDR2: SGHAT and FQNNGV. This CDR3 is 16 amino acids long.

In regard to this clone: Other DNA variants within this sample encode the same CDR3. The CDR3 sequence is CASSYRRGNTEAFF. CDR3 nucleotide sequence: TGTGCCAGCAGTTACCGGCGCGGGAACACTGAAGCTTTCTTT. V is TRBV6-5 and J is TRBJ1-1, with D hard to call. The V and J ends lost 2 bases and 1 base respectively, with 8 bases between them. Germline CDR1 MNHEY, CDR2 SVGAGI. This CDR3 is 14 amino acids long.

The chain couples TRBV5-1 to TRBJ1-4; D not certain. Trimming cost V 1 base and J 8 bases, with 12 bases left between them. This CDR3 contains 14 residues. The germline CDR1 and CDR2 sequences are SGHRS and YFSETQ. The chain's CDR3 is CASSLTMDGEKLFF. As DNA, the CDR3 is TGCGCCAGCAGCTTGACAATGGACGGGGAAAAACTGTTTTTT.

Only a few counts were recorded for this clone. V usage is TRBV5-1 and J usage is TRBJ1-4; D is possibly TRBD1 (5 bases). Trimming stripped 3 bases from V and 6 bases from J, with 12 bases between. The CDR3 is made up of 14 amino acids. CDR1 SGHRS and CDR2 YFSETQ come from the germline V gene. In DNA, the CDR3 is TGCGCCAGCAGCTCCGGGACCACCCATGAAAAACTGTTTTTT. Its translation: CASSSGTTHEKLFF.

This clone was seen a handful of times. This sequence joins TRBV2 and TRBJ2-3; 10 nucleotides match TRBD2. The germline V gene has CDR1 SNHLY and CDR2 FYNNEI. J gave up 2 bases and V 4 bases, and 3 bases lay outside the gene matches. The CDR3 is 15 residues long. Written as DNA, the CDR3 is TGTGCCAGCAGTGGGACTAGCGGTCTCACAGATACGCAGTATTTT. Protein: CASSGTSGLTDTQYF.

This clone was counted a few times. The V and J genes are TRBV7-2 and TRBJ2-6; D may match TRBD1 or TRBD2 (5 bases each). Germline CDR1 and CDR2: SGHTA and FQGNSA. This CDR3 is 16 amino acids long. V was shortened by 5 bases and J by 0 bases, with 11 bases between the two germline ends. The CDR3 region has the DNA TGTGCCAGCAGCCGGGGCCGGGCCTCTGGGGCCAACGTCCTGACTTTC. Its translation is CASSRGRASGANVLTF. The whole variable domain, filled in from reference TRBV7-2 and TRBJ2-6, reads GAGVSQSPSNKVTEKGKDVELRCDPISGHTALYWYRQSLGQGLEFLIYFQGNSAPDKSGLPSDRFSAERTGGSVSTLTIQRTQQEDSAVYLCASSRGRASGANVLTFGAGSRLTVL.

The V call is TRBV7-9, the J call TRBJ1-2; 8 positions agree with TRBD1. The germline gives CDR1 SEHNR, CDR2 FQNEAQ (reference sequence). The trim removed 5 bases at V and 1 base at J, leaving 12 bases unmatched. The CDR3 is 17 residues long. The CDR3 region is CASSPSGTGPFNYGYTF. The CDR3, as DNA: TGTGCCAGCAGCCCGTCCGGGACAGGCCCCTTTAACTATGGCTACACCTTC. Supplemented by reference TRBV7-9 and TRBJ1-2, the full variable domain reads DTGVSQNPRHKITKRGQNVTFRCDPISEHNRLYWYRQTLGQGPEFLTYFQNEAQLEKSRLLSDRFSAERPKGSFSTLEIQRTEQGDSAMYLCASSPSGTGPFNYGYTFGSGTRLTVV.

The gene calls are TRBV5-1 and TRBJ2-7; 9 bases agree with TRBD1. The germline V gene encodes CDR1 SGHRS and CDR2 YFSETQ. This CDR3 has 14 amino acids. V shed 4 bases and J 5 bases; nucleotides not matched to a gene: 7. In nucleotides, the CDR3 is TGCGCCAGCAGCCCGGGGACAGGGAGCCACGAGCAGTACTTC. Its protein is CASSPGTGSHEQYF.

This clone was recorded a few times. This CDR3 is also generated by other DNA sequences in the sample. The rearrangement joins TRBV6-5 to TRBJ1-1; D unclear. V gave up 9 bases and J gave up 1 base, with 6 bases separating them. The CDR3 has 11 amino acids. CDR1 is MNHEY and CDR2 is SVGAGI in the germline V gene. CDR3 coding DNA: TGTGCCAGTGGGCGGAACACTGAAGCTTTCTTT. It translates to CASGRNTEAFF.

This clone was detected a few times. J is TRBJ1-4 and V is TRBV7-9; D remains ambiguous. Germline V gives CDR1 SEHNR, CDR2 FQNEAQ (reference sequence). V dropped 2 bases and J dropped 5 bases, with 12 bases sitting between them. The CDR3 extends over 15 amino acids. The CDR3 reads CASSLSEGKNEKLFF. In DNA form, the CDR3 reads TGTGCCAGCAGCTTATCAGAAGGGAAGAATGAAAAACTGTTTTTT.

This clone was observed a handful of times. V usage is TRBV5-1 and J usage is TRBJ1-1; D is possibly TRBD1 (5 bases). Germline assignment: CDR1 SGHRS and CDR2 YFSETQ. CDR3 length: 11 amino acids. Deletions cut 5 bases from V and 3 bases from J, with 5 bases between. This chain's CDR3 is CASRGDTEAFF. CDR3 in DNA: TGCGCCAGCAGAGGGGACACTGAAGCTTTCTTT.

The chain is built from TRBV15 and TRBJ2-3, with unresolved D. CDR3 length: 15 amino acids. Germline CDR1 LNHNV, CDR2 YYDKDF (reference sequence). The V and J ends lost 4 bases and 1 base respectively, with 12 bases between them. The CDR3 loop is CATSIGSRGTDTQYF. The CDR3 nucleotides read TGTGCCACCAGCATAGGTTCCAGAGGCACAGATACGCAGTATTTT.

This clone was found a few times. The V and J genes are TRBV19 and TRBJ2-2, with D perhaps TRBD1 (5 bases). V was pared by 5 bases and J by 5 bases, with 9 bases between. The germline CDR1 and CDR2 sequences are LNHDA and SQIVND (reference sequence). The CDR3 spans 13 residues. The CDR3 is CASSPRETGELFF. The CDR3 bases are TGTGCCAGTAGTCCCAGGGAAACCGGGGAGCTGTTTTTT. The full variable domain, its missing parts supplied by reference TRBV19 and TRBJ2-2, is DGGITQSPKYLFRKEGQNVTLSCEQNLNHDAMYWYRQDPGQGLRLIYYSQIVNDFQKGDIAEGYSVSREKKESFPLTVTSAQKNPTAFYLCASSPRETGELFFGEGSRLTVL.

The chain joins TRBV2 to TRBJ2-1, with D perhaps TRBD2 (6 bases). CDR1 is SNHLY, CDR2 FYNNEI, per germline. CDR3 size: 16 residues. V was clipped by 7 bases and J by 10 bases, with 26 bases between them. For the CDR3, the DNA is TGTGCCAGCATCATTGAGGGGACTTCACTACAATACGAGCAGTTCTTC. Protein product: CASIIEGTSLQYEQFF.

A few counts support this clone. In DNA form, the CDR3 reads TGTGCCAGCAGGGCCGGGGATAAAGGGGGTTCACCCCTCCACTTT. Its protein product is CASRAGDKGGSPLHF. The rearrangement joins TRBV28 to TRBJ1-6, with TRBD1 as a possible D gene (6 bases). Germline V CDR1 and CDR2: MDHEN, SYDVKM. Trimming cost V 6 bases and J 9 bases, with 18 bases left between them. This CDR3 region has 15 residues.

The table lists this clone with a few counts. The genes are TRBV14 and TRBJ2-5; tentative D call: TRBD1 (7 bases). This CDR3 is 15 amino acids long. Germline CDR1 SGHDN, CDR2 FVKESK. Trimming took 5 bases from V and 11 from J, leaving 24 bases between them. Here the CDR3 DNA reads TGTGCCAGCAGCGGGATTGCGGGACAGCTATCACAGCAGTACTTC. Translating gives CASSGIAGQLSQQYF.

In its sample, this clone was seen a few times. The genes are TRBV10-3 and TRBJ2-7, with 8 bases fitting TRBD1. J gave up 6 bases and V 6 bases, and 10 bases lay outside the gene matches. The germline CDR1 and CDR2 sequences are ENHRY and SYGVKD. The CDR3 is 14 amino acids. The CDR3 region has the DNA TGTGCCATCAGCCAGGACAGGGTAATCAGCGAGCAGTACTTC. As protein: CAISQDRVISEQYF.

This sequence joins TRBV25-1 and TRBJ1-5; a possible D gene is TRBD1 (5 bases). V was shortened by 3 bases and J by 2 bases, with 14 bases between the two germline ends. Germline values: CDR1 MGHDK, CDR2 SYGVNS. The CDR3 covers 16 residues. The CDR3 reads CASSDHRFSCNQPQHF. The CDR3 region has the DNA TGTGCCAGCAGTGATCACAGGTTCTCTTGCAATCAGCCCCAGCATTTT.

The V call is TRBV7-2, the J call TRBJ1-2, with D unresolved. V lost 0 bases and J 8 bases, leaving 13 bases between the germline ends. Germline V gene data show CDR1 as SGHTA and CDR2 as FQGNSA. This CDR3 comprises 14 residues. The CDR3 region is CASSLASNSGGYTF. For the CDR3, the DNA is TGTGCCAGCAGCTTAGCCAGTAACTCGGGGGGCTACACCTTC.

The chain has TRBV7-6 and TRBJ2-7, with TRBD1 identical over 9 bases. Germline CDR1 SGHVS, CDR2 FNYEAQ. Trimming cost V 1 base and J 6 bases; bases outside gene matches: 10. This CDR3 comprises 16 residues. The CDR3 loop is CASSLESGDRGGEQYF. The CDR3 nucleotides are TGTGCCAGCAGCTTAGAATCTGGCGACAGGGGGGGCGAGCAGTACTTC.